The 9 T cell receptor beta chains reported below all come from one sample, sequenced in a study of T cells in Graves' hyperthyroidism and ophthalmopathy. There were TCR beta CDR3 regions amplified from RNA transcripts. First-round RT-PCR of the TCR CDR3 relied on the HTBI primer set. TCRdb re-analysed the multiplex PCR reads in MiXCR, keeping a single row per CDR3 protein. The data hold around 600,000 distinct CDR3 sequences, with roughly 15% observed a single time. Sequences were obtained from blood. The receptor source for this set is a woman between 50 and 59 years old with Graves' ophthalmopathy.

This clonotype was counted a few times. The chain is built from TRBV10-3 and TRBJ2-1, with 8 bases matching TRBD2. CDR3 size: 16 residues. Germline V gives CDR1 ENHRY, CDR2 SYGVKD. Unmatched junction bases numbered 7, after V lost 6 bases and J lost 0 bases. The CDR3 bases are TGTGCCATCAGAACCACTAGCGGAGGCTCCTACAATGAGCAGTTCTTC. Its translation is CAIRTTSGGSYNEQFF.

The J gene is TRBJ2-2, the V gene TRBV3-2. TRBV3-2 represents a pseudogene. The CDR3 runs 18 residues. CDR3 coding DNA: TGTGCCAGCAGCCCGGGTCCGGCCTACTCGGCGAACACCGGGGAGCTGTTTTTT. Its protein product is CASSPGPAYSANTGELFF.

This rearrangement joins TRBV18 to TRBJ1-4; no reliable D call. Germline lookup yields CDR1 KGHSH and CDR2 LQKENI. CDR3 length: 17 residues. Trimming left V 3 bases short and J 0 bases short, with 14 bases between. The CDR3 sequence is CASSPAGSYATNEKLFF. The CDR3, as DNA: TGTGCCAGCTCACCTGCCGGATCCTACGCAACTAATGAAAAACTGTTTTTT.

There are many counts of this clonotype. The rearrangement joins TRBV7-2 to TRBJ2-7; 11 positions agree with TRBD2. J lost 2 bases, V lost 5 bases, and 5 bases had no gene match. Per germline, CDR1 SGHTA and CDR2 FQGNSA. The CDR3 is 15 residues long. CDR3 nucleotide sequence: TGTGCCAGCAGCCTCCATAGCGGGAGGGCCTACGAGCAGTACTTC. Translating gives CASSLHSGRAYEQYF.

This clonotype was counted only a few times. CDR3 nucleotides: TGCGCCAGCAGCACAGGGGGGACAGCGAGAACTAATGAAAAACTGTTTTTT. This sequence encodes CASSTGGTARTNEKLFF. The chain has TRBV5-1 and TRBJ1-4, with 8 nucleotides matching TRBD1. This CDR3 is 17 amino acids long. Unmatched junction bases numbered 9, after V lost 4 bases and J lost 1 base. Per the germline V gene, CDR1 is SGHRS and CDR2 is YFSETQ.

This clonotype was seen many times. This sequence joins TRBV7-9 and TRBJ2-1, with 11 positions matching TRBD1. Unmatched junction bases numbered 6, after V lost 3 bases and J lost 8 bases. The germline V gene encodes CDR1 SEHNR and CDR2 FQNEAQ (reference sequence). This CDR3 is 15 amino acids long. The CDR3 DNA reads as TGTGCCAGCAGCTTTACGGGACAGGGGGTGGATGAGCAGTTCTTC. Translation: CASSFTGQGVDEQFF.

In this sample, this clonotype turned up many times. The chain carries TRBV7-3 and TRBJ2-3; the match to TRBD2 covers 8 bases. This CDR3 has 15 residues. Germline assignment: CDR1 SGHTA and CDR2 FQGTGA. V gave up 5 bases and J gave up 5 bases; unmatched junction bases: 9. In DNA, the CDR3 is TGTGCCAGCAGCACCCCCTCGGCGGGAGGAGATACGCAGTATTTT. It yields the protein CASSTPSAGGDTQYF.

About this clonotype: This may come from a read error, since a much larger clone is one base off. V gene TRBV5-4 combines with J gene TRBJ2-7; 9 nucleotides agree with TRBD2. Germline loops: CDR1 SGHNT, CDR2 YYREEE (reference sequence). V dropped 2 bases and J dropped 2; count of bases not matched to a gene: 5. The CDR3 is 15 amino acids. CDR3 residues: CASSFASGTTYEQYF. CDR3 DNA sequence: TGTGCCAGCAGCTTTGCTAGCGGGACGACCTACGAGCAGTACTTC.

In this sample, this clonotype turned up many times. This chain joins TRBV6-2 or TRBV6-3 and TRBJ1-3; possible D gene TRBD1, 5 bases. Trimming removed 2 bases at V and 0 bases at J, with 14 bases between. Germline loops: CDR1 MNHEY, CDR2 SVGEGT. The CDR3 loop spans 17 amino acids. The CDR3 DNA reads TGTGCCAGCAGTTACGGGACTGACGGGCTCTCTGGAAACACCATATATTTT. Protein product: CASSYGTDGLSGNTIYF.